Listed here are 23 T cell receptor beta chains from one sample, sequenced in a study of blood T cells in healthy people across ages. Using a J-beta primer mix together with a sample-barcoded 5' primer, a second PCR was run for roughly 6 to 12 cycles. Using its own MiXCR run on the 5' RACE reads, TCRdb lists one record per CDR3 protein. The data contain hundreds of thousands of distinct CDR3 sequences, about half of them singletons. The sample comprised blood. These receptor sequences come from an elderly man in good health.

CDR3: CASSLEGHPLVYPDNEQFF. The DNA for the CDR3 is TGCGCCAGCAGCTTGGAAGGACACCCATTGGTTTACCCAGACAATGAGCAGTTCTTC. The chain links TRBV5-1 to TRBJ2-1, with D tentatively TRBD1 (5 bases). CDR1 and CDR2 (germline): SGHRS, YFSETQ. V was shortened by 0 bases and J by 5 bases, with 24 bases between the two germline ends. The CDR3 covers 19 residues.

This clonotype was recorded many times. The rearrangement uses TRBV29-1 and TRBJ2-5, with D possibly matching TRBD1 (6 bases). Germline V CDR1 and CDR2: SQVTM, ANQGSEA. This CDR3 has 12 residues. The V end lost 6 bases, the J end lost 6 bases, and 14 bases lay between the germline ends. The CDR3 reads CSVSIQGQTQYF. The CDR3 region has the DNA TGCAGCGTGTCCATACAGGGACAGACCCAGTACTTC.

The V and J genes are TRBV6-2 or TRBV6-3 and TRBJ2-5; weak D call: TRBD1 (6 bases). The DNA end favors TRBJ2-1, so the J call may be wrong. CDR1 MNHEY and CDR2 SVGEGT come from the germline V gene. This CDR3 has 13 residues. The CDR3 here is CASSPGQSQTQFF. CDR3 bases: TGTGCCAGCAGTCCGGGACAAAGCCAGACCCAGTTCTTC.

In this sample, this clonotype turned up a few times. A single base separates this from a much larger clone, so it may be a read error. The chain links TRBV15 to TRBJ2-5, with 14 bases identical to TRBD2. This CDR3 comprises 15 residues. Germline loops: CDR1 LNHNV, CDR2 YYDKDF (reference sequence). Trimming took 4 bases from V and 11 from J; bases not matched to a gene: 9. The CDR3 nucleotides read TGTGCCACCAGCATCGGGACTAGCGGGAGTCATGAGCAGTACTTC. Protein: CATSIGTSGSHEQYF.

The rearrangement uses TRBV6-2 or TRBV6-3 and TRBJ2-1, with a weak D call TRBD2 (6 bases). The V end was cut by 6 bases, the J end by 0 bases, with 18 bases between. Looked up from germline, CDR1 is MNHEY and CDR2 is SVGEGT. This CDR3 spans 17 amino acids. This CDR3 reads CASSEPPGLSSYNEQFF. CDR3 sequence (DNA): TGTGCCAGCAGCGAGCCCCCCGGACTAAGCTCCTACAATGAGCAGTTCTTC.

The V gene is TRBV20-1, the J gene TRBJ2-7, with TRBD2 matching over 10 bases. This CDR3 has 14 residues. With 3 bases clipped from V and 5 bases from J, the junction kept 7 bases outside the gene matches. Germline CDR1 reads DFQATT; CDR2 reads SNEGSKA (reference sequence). The DNA for the CDR3 is TGCAGTGCTAGGCCGGGACTAGCGCCCCACGAGCAGTACTTC. Translation gives CSARPGLAPHEQYF.

The chain couples TRBV27 to TRBJ2-1; D might be TRBD2 (6 bases). The V gene's germline CDR1 is MNHEY and CDR2 SMNVEV (reference sequence). Deletions cut 7 bases from V and 3 bases from J, with 13 bases between. The length of the CDR3 is 14 residues. The CDR3 nucleotides read TGTGCCAGCAACCGACTAGGGGTCTACAATGAGCAGTTCTTC. Its translation: CASNRLGVYNEQFF.

This clonotype was observed at least ten times. The chain recombines TRBV27 with TRBJ2-3; D possibly corresponds to TRBD1 (5 bases). V was clipped by 4 bases and J by 2 bases, with 10 bases between them. The CDR3 totals 14 residues. Germline assignment: CDR1 MNHEY and CDR2 SMNVEV (reference sequence). CDR3 protein: CASSWQGYTDTQYF. In DNA form, the CDR3 reads TGTGCCAGCAGTTGGCAGGGCTACACAGATACGCAGTATTTT.

This clonotype was observed a few times. The gene calls are TRBV12-3 or TRBV12-4 and TRBJ2-5; perhaps TRBD2 as D (6 bases). The CDR3 covers 12 residues. The V end was cut by 2 bases, the J end by 10 bases, with 11 bases between. For the CDR3, the DNA is TGTGCCAGCAGTTTAACGGCGGGACGCCAGTACTTC. Translated, it gives CASSLTAGRQYF.

This clonotype was recorded at least ten times. The rearrangement joins TRBV20-1 to TRBJ2-7; D remains ambiguous. There are 13 residues in the CDR3. V gave up 3 bases and J gave up 0 bases, with 9 bases separating them. From germline, CDR1 is DFQATT and CDR2 SNEGSKA (reference sequence). The CDR3, as DNA: TGCAGTGCTAGTGGGCAGTTCTCCTACGAGCAGTACTTC. The encoded protein is CSASGQFSYEQYF.

As regards this clonotype: The junction departs from germline at one end; a sequencing error may be responsible. The V and J genes are TRBV12-3 or TRBV12-4 and TRBJ2-4; the D gene is possibly TRBD1 (5 bases). This CDR3 is built from 15 residues. Here the CDR3 reads CASSPRAIPKDIQYF. Written as DNA, the CDR3 is TGTGCCAGCAGTCCCAGGGCTATACCCAAAGACATTCAGTACTTC.

The J gene is TRBJ2-3, the V gene TRBV18, with D hard to call. The CDR3 has 15 residues. In germline, CDR1 is KGHSH, CDR2 LQKENI. The V end lost 0 bases, the J end lost 5 bases, and 12 bases lay between the germline ends. The CDR3 DNA sequence: TGTGCCAGCTCACCACCATCCCGGCCCGGAGATACGCAGTATTTT. It translates to CASSPPSRPGDTQYF.

This clonotype was recorded at least ten times. The rearrangement joins TRBV7-2 to TRBJ2-7; possible D gene TRBD2, 6 bases. There are 13 residues in the CDR3. Germline CDR1 is SGHTA and CDR2 is FQGNSA. The V end lost 3 bases, the J end lost 2 bases, and 8 bases lay between the germline ends. The CDR3 coding sequence is TGTGCCAGCAGCTTCGCGGGGACCTACGAGCAGTACTTC. As protein: CASSFAGTYEQYF.

Turning to this clonotype: An end of the junction does not agree with germline; a read error may underlie this. V usage is TRBV12-3 or TRBV12-4 and J usage is TRBJ2-5, with TRBD2 matching 13 bases. The CDR3 extends over 17 amino acids. DNA for the CDR3: TGTGCCAGCAGTTTTGGGACTAGCGGGGCTTGGGGAGAGACCCGGTACTTC. Protein sequence: CASSFGTSGAWGETRYF.

This clonotype was seen only once. The V and J genes are TRBV4-3 and TRBJ2-1; 9 positions agree with TRBD1. V shed 3 bases and J 12 bases; nucleotides not matched to a gene: 24. From germline, CDR1 is LGHNA and CDR2 YSLEER. The CDR3 has 19 residues. DNA of the CDR3: TGCGCCAGCAGCCAGGATTTGGTGGTAAGGACAGGGGCAGAATATGTGCAGTTCTTC. Residues: CASSQDLVVRTGAEYVQFF.

The chain links TRBV18 to TRBJ2-1; D remains ambiguous. CDR3 length: 13 residues. Trimming stripped 0 bases from V and 9 bases from J, with 9 bases between. Germline lookup yields CDR1 KGHSH and CDR2 LQKENI. The CDR3 bases are TGTGCCAGCTCACCACCAACTATTCTTGAGCAGTTCTTC. Amino acid sequence: CASSPPTILEQFF. Supplemented by reference TRBV18 and TRBJ2-1, the full variable domain reads NAGVMQNPRHLVRRRGQEARLRCSPMKGHSHVYWYRQLPEEGLKFMVYLQKENIIDESGMPKERFSAEFPKEGPSILRIQQVVRGDSAAYFCASSPPTILEQFFGPGTRLTVL.

The rearrangement uses TRBV9 and TRBJ2-1; TRBD2 matches at 12 bases. The germline CDR1 and CDR2 sequences are SGDLS and YYNGEE. Trimming took 3 bases from V and 4 from J; bases not matched to a gene: 2. This CDR3 has 15 amino acids. The CDR3 DNA follows: TGTGCCAGCAGCGCGACTAGCGGGGGTTACAATGAGCAGTTCTTC. Translating gives CASSATSGGYNEQFF.

CDR3 bases: TGCGCCAGCAGCTTGGCGTCGGGACAGGATGTCAACGAGCAGTACTTC. Translated: CASSLASGQDVNEQYF. The V gene is TRBV5-1, the J gene TRBJ2-4; 8 nucleotides line up with TRBD1. TRBJ2-7 matches the DNA end more closely, so the J call is doubtful. CDR3 length equals 16 residues. Germline CDR1 SGHRS, CDR2 YFSETQ.

This clonotype was found a few times. The J gene is TRBJ1-6, the V gene TRBV2; 9 nucleotides align to TRBD1. V shed 5 bases and J 10 bases; nucleotides not matched to a gene: 3. Germline CDR1 SNHLY, CDR2 FYNNEI. The CDR3 consists of 13 residues. CDR3 in amino acids: CASSRDRESPLHF. The CDR3 nucleotides are TGTGCCAGCAGTAGGGACAGGGAATCACCCCTCCACTTT.

V is TRBV18 and J is TRBJ2-7; tentatively, D is TRBD1 (6 bases). The CDR3 is 14 residues long. The V gene's germline CDR1 is KGHSH and CDR2 LQKENI. V lost 2 bases and J lost 5, with 13 bases in between. The CDR3 is CASSPGQGSNEQYF. CDR3 bases: TGTGCCAGCTCACCAGGGCAGGGGTCCAACGAGCAGTACTTC.

This clonotype was counted ten times or more. The chain has TRBV6-6 and TRBJ2-5; D possibly corresponds to TRBD1 (5 bases). Trimming took 0 bases from V and 1 from J, leaving 9 bases between them. This CDR3 spans 15 amino acids. Per the germline V gene, CDR1 is MNHNY and CDR2 is SVGAGI (reference sequence). The CDR3 region has the DNA TGTGCCAGCAGTTACTCAGCAGGGATCCAAGAGACCCAGTACTTC. This sequence encodes CASSYSAGIQETQYF.

The rearrangement links TRBV12-3 or TRBV12-4 to TRBJ2-5; 10 positions match TRBD2. The assigned J gene may be wrong: the sequence end matches TRBJ2-7 better. CDR3 length equals 14 residues. The CDR3 region is CASSHTSGTGEQYF. The CDR3 bases are TGTGCCAGCAGTCATACTAGCGGGACGGGCGAGCAGTACTTC.

The rearrangement links TRBV20-1 to TRBJ1-2; tentative D call: TRBD1 (6 bases). CDR1 is DFQATT and CDR2 is SNEGSKA in the germline V gene (reference sequence). The CDR3 has 13 amino acids. V was trimmed by 6 bases and J by 5 bases, leaving 16 bases between them. The CDR3 region has the DNA TGCAGTGCACGGACAGCTACCTATTATGGCTACACCTTC. As protein: CSARTATYYGYTF.